One and the same sample provided the 32 T cell receptor beta chains below, sequenced in a study of neurological immune-mediated disorders. TCRdb independently ran MiXCR on the 5' RACE reads; one entry per CDR3 protein. The sample contains tens of thousands of distinct CDR3 sequences, around 3.8% of which appear only once. The sample was PBMCs. These receptors all stem from a woman aged 50 to 65 with multiple sclerosis.

This clonotype came up many times. The chain carries TRBV21-1 and TRBJ1-5; the D call of TRBD1 is as the table states it, not checked on the DNA. TRBV21-1 is deemed a pseudogene. This CDR3 contains 14 residues. For the CDR3, the DNA is TGTGCCAGCAGCAAAGGATCAGGGTGGCAGCCCCAGCATTTT. Protein: CASSKGSGWQPQHF.

A few counts support this clonotype. One end of the junction varies from germline; a read error may be responsible. V is TRBV19 and J is TRBJ1-5; D is uncertain. The CDR3 has 15 residues. Germline V gene sequence: CDR1 LNHDA, CDR2 SQIVND (reference sequence). CDR3 amino acids: CASSMWEASNQPQNF. The CDR3 DNA reads as TGTGCCAGTAGTATGTGGGAGGCTAGCAATCAGCCCCAGAATTTT.

This clonotype came up many times. The CDR3 nucleotides are TGTGCCAGCAGCACCTCGACCACAGATACGCAGTATTTT. This translates into CASSTSTTDTQYF. This chain connects TRBV7-2 to TRBJ2-3, with no clear D. The V gene's germline CDR1 is SGHTA and CDR2 FQGNSA. V was cut by 5 bases and J by 2 bases, with 8 bases left in between. This CDR3 comprises 13 residues. The full variable domain, with the rest looked up from reference TRBV7-2 and TRBJ2-3, is GAGVSQSPSNKVTEKGKDVELRCDPISGHTALYWYRQSLGQGLEFLIYFQGNSAPDKSGLPSDRFSAERTGGSVSTLTIQRTQQEDSAVYLCASSTSTTDTQYFGPGTRLTVL.

At least ten counts were recorded for this clonotype. This chain connects TRBV12-5 to TRBJ1-1; 8 nucleotides align to TRBD1. With V trimmed by 5 bases and J by 2 bases, 4 bases remained unmatched. The CDR3 extends over 14 amino acids. CDR1 is LGHNT, CDR2 FRNRAP, per germline. Here the CDR3 reads CASGHGTGNTEAFF. CDR3 DNA: TGTGCTAGTGGTCACGGGACAGGAAACACTGAAGCTTTCTTT.

This clonotype was observed a handful of times. The rearrangement links TRBV20-1 to TRBJ2-7; 8 bases are shared with TRBD1. The CDR3 length is 14 residues. Germline CDR1 is DFQATT and CDR2 is SNEGSKA (reference sequence). J gave up 3 bases and V 2 bases, and 6 bases lay outside the gene matches. The CDR3 spells CSARTPDRDYEQYF. CDR3 coding DNA: TGCAGTGCTAGAACCCCGGACAGGGACTACGAGCAGTACTTC.

This clonotype was seen a handful of times. The chain carries TRBV5-1 and TRBJ1-1; the D is unclear. Trimming removed 4 bases from V and 1 base from J, with 11 bases in between. This CDR3 spans 14 amino acids. Germline values: CDR1 SGHRS, CDR2 YFSETQ. Here the CDR3 reads CASSLPRANTEAFF. The CDR3 DNA follows: TGCGCCAGCAGCCTCCCCAGAGCGAACACTGAAGCTTTCTTT.

This clonotype appeared many times. The chain recombines TRBV29-1 with TRBJ1-4; 11 positions match TRBD1. The germline V gene has CDR1 SQVTM and CDR2 ANQGSEA. After removal of 6 bases from V and 10 bases from J, the junction contained 13 bases not matched to a gene. The CDR3 loop spans 15 amino acids. CDR3 sequence reads: CSVGVGGQGAGKLFF. The CDR3 nucleotides read TGCAGCGTAGGGGTTGGAGGACAGGGGGCTGGAAAACTGTTTTTT.

The table lists this clonotype with many counts. This rearrangement joins TRBV20-1 to TRBJ1-5; the match to TRBD1 covers 8 bases. The CDR3 is 16 amino acids. V shed 0 bases, J shed 9 bases, and the junction held 13 bases outside the gene matches. Germline V lookup: CDR1 DFQATT, CDR2 SNEGSKA (reference sequence). CDR3 sequence: CSAREWRDRKTGPQHF. CDR3 coding DNA: TGCAGTGCTAGAGAATGGCGGGACAGGAAAACGGGGCCCCAGCATTTT.

This clonotype came up many times. This sequence joins TRBV20-1 and TRBJ2-7; 8 bases are shared with TRBD2. Germline V gene sequence: CDR1 DFQATT, CDR2 SNEGSKA (reference sequence). The CDR3 spans 17 residues. J gave up 2 bases and V 0 bases, and 12 bases lay outside the gene matches. CDR3 residues: CSARDTGSGTLTYEQYF. CDR3 in DNA: TGCAGTGCTAGAGATACGGGTAGCGGGACCCTTACCTACGAGCAGTACTTC.

This clonotype was observed many times. The chain employs TRBV20-1 and TRBJ2-7; the D gene is possibly TRBD2 (6 bases). V shed 3 bases and J shed 5 bases, with 17 bases lying between them. Germline-derived CDR1 and CDR2 are DFQATT and SNEGSKA (reference sequence). This CDR3 is built from 14 residues. The CDR3: CSASSPTSFHEQYF. The CDR3 DNA reads as TGCAGTGCTAGCTCCCCCACTAGCTTCCACGAGCAGTACTTC.

The sample holds many counts of this clonotype. A much larger clonotype is one base distant, so this may be a read error. The chain couples TRBV9 to TRBJ2-7; unclear D gene. Germline V lookup: CDR1 SGDLS, CDR2 YYNGEE. This CDR3 is 12 amino acids long. Trimming pared 5 bases from V and 4 bases from J, leaving 10 bases between. CDR3 loop: CASSSTYYEQYF. The CDR3 DNA is TGTGCCAGCAGTTCAACATATTACGAGCAGTACTTC.

V and J are TRBV18 and TRBJ2-7; D is unclear. With 1 base removed from V and 3 bases from J, the gap between germline ends came to 16 bases. The CDR3 has 16 residues. CDR1 is KGHSH and CDR2 is LQKENI in the germline V gene. As DNA, the CDR3 is TGTGCCAGCTCACCACGGTTTGAAAAGGAGAACTACGAGCAGTACTTC. This sequence encodes CASSPRFEKENYEQYF. Variable domain in full (rest from reference TRBV18 and TRBJ2-7): NAGVMQNPRHLVRRRGQEARLRCSPMKGHSHVYWYRQLPEEGLKFMVYLQKENIIDESGMPKERFSAEFPKEGPSILRIQQVVRGDSAAYFCASSPRFEKENYEQYFGPGTRLTVT.

This sequence joins TRBV27 and TRBJ2-1; tentatively, D is TRBD2 (6 bases). The CDR3 runs 13 residues. V was clipped by 6 bases and J by 7 bases, with 13 bases between them. Germline assignment: CDR1 MNHEY and CDR2 SMNVEV (reference sequence). The CDR3 DNA reads as TGTGCCAGCAGGGTCCCTGGGGGGAATGAGCAGTTCTTC. Residues: CASRVPGGNEQFF.

This clonotype has more than one count but fewer than ten. This chain connects TRBV7-9 to TRBJ2-7; no firm D call. Trimming shortened V by 0 bases and J by 5 bases, and 11 bases separated the two germline ends. CDR1 and CDR2 (germline): SEHNR, FQNEAQ (reference sequence). The CDR3 sequence is 14 residues long. CDR3 nucleotides: TGTGCCAGCAGCTTAGCAGGGATTAAGAACGAGCAGTACTTC. This sequence encodes CASSLAGIKNEQYF. Full variable domain (rest looked up from reference TRBV7-9 and TRBJ2-7): DTGVSQNPRHKITKRGQNVTFRCDPISEHNRLYWYRQTLGQGPEFLTYFQNEAQLEKSRLLSDRFSAERPKGSFSTLEIQRTEQGDSAMYLCASSLAGIKNEQYFGPGTRLTVT.

This clonotype has at least ten counts. V gene TRBV25-1 combines with J gene TRBJ2-6; unclear D gene. Germline CDR1 is MGHDK and CDR2 is SYGVNS. The germline V and J ends were trimmed by 1 base and 0 bases, with 4 bases remaining between them. The CDR3 has 15 amino acids. DNA for the CDR3: TGTGCCAGCAGTGAATTAGACTCTGGGGCCAACGTCCTGACTTTC. It encodes CASSELDSGANVLTF.

For this clonotype: Given a much more abundant clone one base away, this may be a read error. The chain carries TRBV5-1 and TRBJ2-1; D is unclear. Germline V gene lookup returns CDR1 SGHRS and CDR2 YFSETQ. The CDR3 covers 13 residues. CDR3 amino acids: CASNLASQYEQFF. CDR3 in DNA: TGCGCCAGCAACTTGGCCAGTCAATATGAGCAGTTCTTC.

This clonotype was detected ten times or more. The chain joins TRBV4-2 to TRBJ1-2; possibly TRBD1 for D (5 bases). V lost 0 bases and J 0 bases, leaving 11 bases between the germline ends. In germline, CDR1 is LGHNA, CDR2 YNFKEQ. The CDR3 length is 16 residues. CDR3: CASSQDLGRTNYGYTF. DNA for the CDR3: TGTGCCAGCAGCCAAGATCTGGGACGGACTAACTATGGCTACACCTTC.

This clonotype was recorded at least ten times. The V gene is TRBV20-1, the J gene TRBJ2-4; the D gene is possibly TRBD2 (5 bases). Germline loops: CDR1 DFQATT, CDR2 SNEGSKA (reference sequence). The CDR3 is 14 residues long. Trimming cost V 0 bases and J 7 bases, with 13 bases left between them. CDR3 region: CSAREEIRGNIQYF. CDR3 nucleotides: TGCAGTGCTAGAGAAGAAATCAGAGGGAACATTCAGTACTTC.

This clonotype appeared many times. The rearrangement uses TRBV7-9 and TRBJ1-1, with 10 positions matching TRBD1. The CDR3 contains 15 residues. V gave up 3 bases and J gave up 6 bases; unmatched junction bases: 7. Germline V gene lookup returns CDR1 SEHNR and CDR2 FQNEAQ (reference sequence). In DNA form, the CDR3 reads TGTGCCAGCAGCTTGGGGGGACAGGGGACCGCTGAAGCTTTCTTT. Protein product: CASSLGGQGTAEAFF.

This clonotype was observed many times. The chain recombines TRBV7-2 with TRBJ2-1, with 10 positions matching TRBD2. This CDR3 spans 15 amino acids. The ends lost 6 bases at V and 7 bases at J; junction bases unmatched: 9. CDR1 and CDR2 from the germline V gene are SGHTA and FQGNSA. The CDR3 reads CASRPTSGIANEQFF. The DNA of the CDR3 is TGTGCCAGCAGACCCACTAGCGGGATAGCTAATGAGCAGTTCTTC. Filled out from reference TRBV7-2 and TRBJ2-1, the complete variable domain reads GAGVSQSPSNKVTEKGKDVELRCDPISGHTALYWYRQSLGQGLEFLIYFQGNSAPDKSGLPSDRFSAERTGGSVSTLTIQRTQQEDSAVYLCASRPTSGIANEQFFGPGTRLTVL.

This clonotype was seen at least ten times. This chain links TRBV27 with TRBJ1-5, with a weak D call TRBD1 (5 bases). Germline V gene sequence: CDR1 MNHEY, CDR2 SMNVEV (reference sequence). Trimming left V 5 bases short and J 4 bases short, with 15 bases between. The CDR3 contains 15 residues. The CDR3 sequence is CASSPVGGGNQPQHF. In nucleotides, the CDR3 is TGTGCCAGCAGTCCGGTGGGGGGTGGAAATCAGCCCCAGCATTTT.

This clonotype was observed at least ten times. The chain has TRBV4-1 and TRBJ2-7, with D perhaps matching TRBD2 (5 bases). The CDR3 extends over 16 amino acids. Trimming stripped 1 base from V and 0 bases from J, with 13 bases between. CDR1 and CDR2 (germline): MGHRA, YSYEKL. The chain's CDR3 is CASSQGGIANSYEQYF. The CDR3, as DNA: TGCGCCAGCAGCCAAGGGGGAATAGCGAACTCCTACGAGCAGTACTTC.

The table lists this clonotype with many counts. CDR3: CSASYGKSYEQYF. The CDR3 DNA is TGCAGTGCTAGTTACGGCAAAAGCTACGAGCAGTACTTC. V and J are TRBV20-1 and TRBJ2-7; D ambiguous. CDR1 and CDR2 (germline): DFQATT, SNEGSKA (reference sequence). This CDR3 has 13 amino acids. The ends were cut back, 3 bases at V and 3 bases at J, with 12 bases in the middle.

This clonotype was recorded at least ten times. This chain uses TRBV7-2 with TRBJ2-3; D may be TRBD2 (5 bases). V gave up 4 bases and J gave up 5 bases, with 16 bases separating them. Germline values: CDR1 SGHTA, CDR2 FQGNSA. CDR3 length: 15 amino acids. CDR3 coding DNA: TGTGCCAGCAGCTCCCGTTCGAGGGTTGGAGATACGCAGTATTTT. Protein sequence: CASSSRSRVGDTQYF.

Many counts were recorded for this clonotype. The chain has TRBV11-2 and TRBJ2-2; 7 bases align to TRBD2. The CDR3 sequence is 16 residues long. Trimming took 4 bases from V and 3 from J; bases not matched to a gene: 8. Germline lookup yields CDR1 SGHAT and CDR2 FQNNGV. The CDR3 region has the DNA TGTGCCAGCAGCTCGAGGACTAGGGCGGACACCGGGGAGCTGTTTTTT. Its translation is CASSSRTRADTGELFF.

This sequence joins TRBV10-3 and TRBJ1-6, with D uncertain. CDR3 length: 12 residues. The germline V and J ends were trimmed by 6 bases and 7 bases, with 7 bases remaining between them. Germline V gene lookup returns CDR1 ENHRY and CDR2 SYGVKD. The CDR3 sequence: CAISDTNSPLHF. CDR3 DNA: TGTGCCATCAGCGATACCAATTCACCCCTCCACTTT.

This clonotype was counted many times. The chain employs TRBV12-3 or TRBV12-4 and TRBJ2-2; D gene unclear. V was pared by 3 bases and J by 2 bases, with 10 bases between. The CDR3 covers 15 residues. The CDR3 protein is CASSFFGPNTGELFF. The CDR3, as DNA: TGTGCCAGCAGTTTCTTCGGGCCCAACACCGGGGAGCTGTTTTTT.

This clonotype was seen many times. This sequence joins TRBV5-1 and TRBJ2-5, with 7 bases aligning to TRBD2. The CDR3 runs to 15 residues. Germline values: CDR1 SGHRS, CDR2 YFSETQ. The V and J ends lost 2 bases and 7 bases, in that order; junction bases with no gene match: 11. CDR3 bases: TGCGCCAGCAGCTTCCTTCTAGCGGAGCCGGGGACCCAGTACTTC. Its protein is CASSFLLAEPGTQYF.

This clonotype was counted at least ten times. The rearrangement joins TRBV20-1 to TRBJ2-1, with 7 bases matching TRBD2. Germline-derived CDR1 and CDR2 are DFQATT and SNEGSKA (reference sequence). The CDR3 contains 17 residues. The trim removed 6 bases at V and 4 bases at J, leaving 18 bases unmatched. The DNA of the CDR3 is TGCAGTGCCCAAATCTCAGGGTGGGAGGGCCCATACAATGAGCAGTTCTTC. Protein: CSAQISGWEGPYNEQFF.

This clonotype was counted ten times or more. This chain links TRBV29-1 with TRBJ1-1; D not resolved. Trimming removed 2 bases at V and 0 bases at J, with 10 bases between. The CDR3 is 14 amino acids. Germline V lookup: CDR1 SQVTM, CDR2 ANQGSEA. The CDR3 region is CSVEQSRLNTEAFF. CDR3 DNA: TGCAGCGTTGAACAGAGCCGGTTGAACACTGAAGCTTTCTTT.

This clonotype occurred many times. The gene calls are TRBV5-1 and TRBJ2-7, with TRBD2 as a possible D gene (6 bases). Trimming took off 0 bases at V and 3 bases at J, with 13 bases between the two ends. The CDR3 contains 15 residues. From germline, CDR1 is SGHRS and CDR2 YFSETQ. CDR3 protein: CASSLAGSFDYEQYF. The CDR3 nucleotides are TGCGCCAGCAGCTTGGCCGGGAGTTTTGACTACGAGCAGTACTTC.

In regard to this clonotype: A read error may be the cause here, since a much bigger clone is one base away. In this CDR3 the conserved last residue, phenylalanine or tryptophan, is missing, so a read error is likely. The chain is built from TRBV4-2 and TRBJ2-7; D remains ambiguous. This CDR3 has 14 amino acids. CDR1 LGHNA and CDR2 YNFKEQ come from the germline V gene. Trimming shortened V by 0 bases and J by 4 bases, and 10 bases separated the two germline ends. CDR3 sequence: CASSQDGVGYEQYI. In DNA form, the CDR3 reads TGTGCCAGCAGCCAAGATGGCGTGGGTTACGAGCAGTACATC.